The 30 T cell receptor beta chains presented below share a single source sample, sequenced in a study of T cells in Graves' hyperthyroidism and ophthalmopathy. Template material for amplifying TCR beta CDR3 regions consisted of RNA transcripts. A set of HTBI primers served as the primers for a first-round RT-PCR of the TCR CDR3. TCRdb ran MiXCR on the multiplex PCR reads and lists one entry per CDR3 protein. Found here are 500,000 to 600,000 distinct CDR3 sequences, 20% of them singletons; the top ten hold roughly 44%. The sample comprised blood. The receptors were sampled from a man aged 35 to 55 with Graves' ophthalmopathy.

This clonotype was seen only a few times. The V gene is TRBV6-5, the J gene TRBJ2-1, with D possibly matching TRBD2 (5 bases). Germline CDR1 MNHEY, CDR2 SVGAGI. The CDR3 is 17 amino acids. Trimming shortened V by 2 bases and J by 4 bases, and 18 bases separated the two germline ends. CDR3 sequence reads: CASSYPAGLTRYNEQFF. CDR3 DNA sequence: TGTGCCAGCAGTTACCCCGCGGGCCTTACGCGATACAATGAGCAGTTCTTC.

A few counts support this clonotype. The chain links TRBV6-5 to TRBJ1-5; D unclear. With 2 bases removed from V and 7 bases from J, the gap between germline ends came to 9 bases. In germline, CDR1 is MNHEY, CDR2 SVGAGI. There are 13 residues in the CDR3. The CDR3 spells CASSYAHGQPQHF. The DNA of the CDR3 is TGTGCCAGCAGTTACGCACACGGACAGCCCCAGCATTTT.

This clonotype has more than one count but fewer than ten. This sequence joins TRBV6-1 and TRBJ2-7; D perhaps matches TRBD2 (6 bases). This CDR3 region has 16 residues. The germline V and J ends were trimmed by 7 bases and 3 bases, with 22 bases remaining between them. Germline CDR1 reads MNHNS; CDR2 reads SASEGT. This chain's CDR3 is CASKLGTAGRIYEQYF. The CDR3 DNA reads TGTGCCAGCAAGCTCGGGACGGCGGGACGGATCTACGAGCAGTACTTC.

The chain carries TRBV10-3 and TRBJ2-3; no firm D call. Germline CDR1 and CDR2: ENHRY and SYGVKD. The length of the CDR3 is 11 residues. V shed 6 bases and J shed 2 bases, with 3 bases lying between them. CDR3 coding DNA: TGTGCCATCAGGACCACAGATACGCAGTATTTT. As protein: CAIRTTDTQYF.

The CDR3 DNA sequence: TGCGCCAGCAGAGTCGACCCCGGCTGGCGAGAGACCCAGTACTTC. Amino acid sequence: CASRVDPGWRETQYF. The chain links TRBV5-1 to TRBJ2-5, with no clear D. The CDR3 is 15 residues long. V lost 5 bases and J lost 4, with 18 bases in between. CDR1 and CDR2 from the germline V gene are SGHRS and YFSETQ.

There are many counts of this clonotype. This chain joins TRBV2 and TRBJ2-7; D assignment may be TRBD1 or TRBD2 (5 bases each). CDR1 and CDR2 from the germline V gene are SNHLY and FYNNEI. V dropped 2 bases and J dropped 4 bases, with 12 bases sitting between them. This CDR3 comprises 14 residues. CDR3 DNA sequence: TGTGCCAGCAGTGAAATGGGACGGACTTACGAGCAGTACTTC. It yields the protein CASSEMGRTYEQYF. The full variable domain, completed using reference TRBV2 and TRBJ2-7, is EPEVTQTPSHQVTQMGQEVILRCVPISNHLYFYWYRQILGQKVEFLVSFYNNEISEKSEIFDDQFSVERPDGSNFTLKIRSTKLEDSAMYFCASSEMGRTYEQYFGPGTRLTVT.

The V call is TRBV7-9, the J call TRBJ1-3; 11 nucleotides match TRBD1. Germline values: CDR1 SEHNR, CDR2 FQNEAQ (reference sequence). V lost 7 bases, J lost 0 bases, and 2 bases stayed unmatched. This CDR3 has 15 residues. CDR3 region: CASTDRGPSGNTIYF. The DNA of the CDR3 is TGTGCCAGCACGGACAGGGGGCCCTCTGGAAACACCATATATTTT.

On this clonotype: One junction end disagrees with the germline gene, perhaps due to a read error. The genes are TRBV12-3 or TRBV12-4 and TRBJ1-6; D perhaps matches TRBD1 (6 bases). The CDR3 is made up of 16 amino acids. The CDR3 bases are TGTGCCAGCAGTTTAGCTCGACAGGCCTATAGTTCACCCCTCCACTTT. Translating gives CASSLARQAYSSPLHF.

The chain links TRBV6-1 to TRBJ1-5; D possibly corresponds to TRBD1 (6 bases). V was clipped by 6 bases and J by 4 bases, with 16 bases between them. The V gene's germline CDR1 is MNHNS and CDR2 SASEGT. This CDR3 region has 15 residues. The CDR3 DNA reads as TGTGCCAGCAGCCAAGGGGGGATAGGAAATCAGCCCCAGCATTTT. Residues: CASSQGGIGNQPQHF.

This clonotype was counted at least ten times. The rearrangement links TRBV27 to TRBJ2-1; 7 bases are shared with TRBD2. This CDR3 is 19 amino acids long. Looked up from germline, CDR1 is MNHEY and CDR2 is SMNVEV (reference sequence). Losses at the gene ends were 5 bases for V and 0 bases for J; bases not matched to a gene: 16. The CDR3 nucleotides are TGTGCCAGCAGTCCTGACTGGAGACTAGCCTCGAGCTCCTACAATGAGCAGTTCTTC. Its translation is CASSPDWRLASSSYNEQFF.

This clonotype was recorded a few times. J is TRBJ1-3 and V is TRBV6-1; D not resolved. Trimming took off 6 bases at V and 4 bases at J, with 16 bases between the two ends. The CDR3 covers 15 residues. Germline V CDR1 and CDR2: MNHNS, SASEGT. CDR3 coding DNA: TGTGCCAGCAGCCCCTCCTACGGGCCGGGAAACACCATATATTTT. Encoded protein: CASSPSYGPGNTIYF.

This clonotype was seen only a few times. The chain carries TRBV20-1 and TRBJ2-7; 7 bases are shared with TRBD1. The germline V gene has CDR1 DFQATT and CDR2 SNEGSKA (reference sequence). The CDR3 has 12 amino acids. After removal of 5 bases from V and 6 bases from J, the junction contained 7 bases not matched to a gene. The CDR3 reads CSALRQGFEQYF. CDR3 coding DNA: TGCAGTGCTCTACGACAGGGCTTCGAGCAGTACTTC.

This clonotype was picked up many times. This rearrangement joins TRBV20-1 to TRBJ2-5, with 7 bases identical to TRBD2. The CDR3 covers 13 residues. The germline V gene encodes CDR1 DFQATT and CDR2 SNEGSKA (reference sequence). J lost 4 bases, V lost 3 bases, and 5 bases had no gene match. Written as DNA, the CDR3 is TGCAGTGCTAGGGGCTCGGGGGGAGAGACCCAGTACTTC. Amino acid sequence: CSARGSGGETQYF.

This clonotype turned up a few times. The V and J genes are TRBV19 and TRBJ2-1; D might be TRBD1 or TRBD2, each matching 5 bases. This CDR3 contains 13 residues. Germline V gene data show CDR1 as LNHDA and CDR2 as SQIVND (reference sequence). V lost 10 bases to trimming and J lost 6 bases, with 16 bases between them. The CDR3: CATRRRDLNEQFF. Here the CDR3 DNA reads TGTGCCACCCGCCGCCGGGACCTCAATGAGCAGTTCTTC. Supplemented by reference TRBV19 and TRBJ2-1, the full variable domain reads DGGITQSPKYLFRKEGQNVTLSCEQNLNHDAMYWYRQDPGQGLRLIYYSQIVNDFQKGDIAEGYSVSREKKESFPLTVTSAQKNPTAFYLCATRRRDLNEQFFGPGTRLTVL.

The chain employs TRBV9 and TRBJ2-1; D may be TRBD1 or TRBD2 (5 bases each). The germline V gene has CDR1 SGDLS and CDR2 YYNGEE. The germline V and J ends were trimmed by 0 bases and 8 bases, with 15 bases remaining between them. This CDR3 region has 15 residues. This CDR3 is CASSVGGQRDDEQFF. The CDR3 region has the DNA TGTGCCAGCAGCGTAGGAGGCCAAAGGGACGATGAGCAGTTCTTC.

The chain links TRBV6-1 to TRBJ2-1; possible D gene TRBD2, 6 bases. The CDR3 spans 11 residues. CDR1 is MNHNS, CDR2 SASEGT, per germline. Deletions cut 9 bases from V and 12 bases from J, with 15 bases between. CDR3 sequence (DNA): TGTGCCAGTCAGGGCGGGGTCAGGCAGTTCTTC. Amino acid sequence: CASQGGVRQFF.

The chain links TRBV20-1 to TRBJ1-4, with 8 nucleotides matching TRBD1. The CDR3 has 15 residues. CDR1 and CDR2 (germline): DFQATT, SNEGSKA (reference sequence). After removal of 1 base from V and 6 bases from J, the junction contained 7 bases not matched to a gene. As DNA, the CDR3 is TGCAGTGCTAGAGGCCTGGGACAGGAATATGAAAAACTGTTTTTT. Translated: CSARGLGQEYEKLFF.

This clonotype was detected only a few times. This chain links TRBV29-1 with TRBJ2-5; maybe TRBD1 (5 bases). The germline V and J ends were trimmed by 2 bases and 2 bases, with 9 bases remaining between them. Germline CDR1 reads SQVTM; CDR2 reads ANQGSEA. The CDR3 has 13 amino acids. The CDR3 loop reads CSVEKGQQETQYF. The DNA of the CDR3 is TGCAGCGTTGAAAAGGGGCAGCAAGAGACCCAGTACTTC.

This clonotype was seen ten or more times. V is TRBV7-3 and J is TRBJ1-1; D is uncertain. The germline V gene has CDR1 SGHTA and CDR2 FQGTGA. The CDR3 is 15 residues long. Trimming pared 2 bases from V and 4 bases from J, leaving 14 bases between. The CDR3 nucleotides are TGTGCCAGCAGCTTAGGGCCCTCTGGCGGCACTGAAGCTTTCTTT. Translated: CASSLGPSGGTEAFF.

This clonotype turned up a few times. V usage is TRBV7-2 and J usage is TRBJ1-2, with D possibly TRBD1 on 6 matching bases. Germline V CDR1 and CDR2: SGHTA, FQGNSA. This CDR3 is built from 14 residues. Trimming shortened V by 7 bases and J by 3 bases, and 15 bases separated the two germline ends. Written as DNA, the CDR3 is TGTGCCAGCACGCGATGGGGGGCCGACTATGGCTACACCTTC. Its protein product is CASTRWGADYGYTF.

This clonotype was counted ten times or more. The gene calls are TRBV20-1 and TRBJ1-1, with a possible D match to TRBD1 (5 bases). V dropped 2 bases and J dropped 1 base, with 20 bases sitting between them. This CDR3 is 17 amino acids long. Per the germline V gene, CDR1 is DFQATT and CDR2 is SNEGSKA (reference sequence). CDR3 DNA: TGCAGTGCTAGAAGAGGCTACACGGGGGTGTGGAACACTGAAGCTTTCTTT. The encoded protein is CSARRGYTGVWNTEAFF.

This clonotype was detected many times. This chain joins TRBV2 and TRBJ2-7; TRBD1 matches 8 bases. Germline V lookup: CDR1 SNHLY, CDR2 FYNNEI. Trimming at V came to 7 bases and at J to 3 bases, leaving 11 bases not matched to a gene. This CDR3 is 15 amino acids long. The CDR3 sequence is CASTTPGGKYYEQYF. The CDR3, as DNA: TGTGCCAGCACCACTCCAGGGGGCAAATACTACGAGCAGTACTTC.

V is TRBV7-3 and J is TRBJ2-2, with a possible D match to TRBD2 (6 bases). V lost 5 bases to trimming and J lost 6 bases, with 16 bases between them. In germline, CDR1 is SGHTA, CDR2 FQGTGA. There are 15 residues in the CDR3. The CDR3 here is CASSPPAGFAGELFF. The CDR3 bases are TGTGCCAGCAGCCCACCGGCGGGATTCGCCGGGGAGCTGTTTTTT.

With regard to this clonotype: A much larger clonotype is one base distant, so this may be a read error. V gene TRBV2 combines with J gene TRBJ1-2; D not resolved. This CDR3 is built from 14 residues. Germline CDR1 SNHLY, CDR2 FYNNEI. Trimming cost V 7 bases and J 5 bases, with 17 bases left between them. The CDR3 DNA is TGTGCCAGCATGTCGAAGGGCTCCTCGTATGGCTACACCTTC. This gives the protein CASMSKGSSYGYTF.

The rearrangement joins TRBV19 to TRBJ2-1, with TRBD1 identical over 8 bases. CDR3 length: 15 residues. The ends lost 4 bases at V and 5 bases at J; junction bases unmatched: 7. The germline V gene encodes CDR1 LNHDA and CDR2 SQIVND (reference sequence). The CDR3 spells CASSTGGAGNNEQFF. The CDR3 nucleotides read TGTGCCAGTAGTACAGGGGGCGCGGGGAACAATGAGCAGTTCTTC.

The gene calls are TRBV28 and TRBJ2-7; D may be TRBD1 or TRBD2 (5 bases each). Germline assignment: CDR1 MDHEN and CDR2 SYDVKM. CDR3 length equals 15 residues. V was shortened by 5 bases and J by 6 bases, with 20 bases between the two germline ends. The DNA of the CDR3 is TGTGCCAGCAGTCCCTCCGGGACGCTAAGGGGCGAGCAGTACTTC. Translating it yields CASSPSGTLRGEQYF.

This clonotype was seen a few times. This chain links TRBV20-1 with TRBJ2-7, with D uncertain. The CDR3 runs to 16 residues. The V end lost 7 bases, the J end lost 5 bases, and 27 bases lay between the germline ends. Germline V CDR1 and CDR2: DFQATT, SNEGSKA (reference sequence). The CDR3 coding sequence is TGCAGTGGTTTTGACTTAAGACTCGTATCAAGGAACGAGCAGTACTTC. Protein product: CSGFDLRLVSRNEQYF.

Comment on this clonotype: At one of its ends the junction is not consistent with the germline gene, which may arise from a read error. The chain couples TRBV20-1 to TRBJ1-5; the D gene is possibly TRBD1 (5 bases). Germline V gene data show CDR1 as DFQATT and CDR2 as SNEGSKA (reference sequence). The CDR3 length is 13 residues. CDR3 in DNA: TGCAGTGCTGCCACAGGTAGCAGTCAGCCCCAGCATTTT. The encoded protein is CSAATGSSQPQHF.

J is TRBJ2-2 and V is TRBV20-1; 14 bases fit TRBD2. CDR3 length equals 17 residues. J gave up 4 bases and V 6 bases, and 10 bases lay outside the gene matches. Germline V CDR1 and CDR2: DFQATT, SNEGSKA (reference sequence). The CDR3 DNA is TGCAGTGCCCGCCCCGGGACTAGCGGGAGTCCCACCGGGGAGCTGTTTTTT. It translates to CSARPGTSGSPTGELFF.

The chain couples TRBV6-5 to TRBJ1-5; 9 bases map to TRBD1. The germline gives CDR1 MNHEY, CDR2 SVGAGI. CDR3 length equals 13 residues. V shed 10 bases, J shed 5 bases, and the junction held 6 bases outside the gene matches. The CDR3 bases are TGTGCCACCATGAGGACAGGGGATCAGCCCCAGCATTTT. Protein: CATMRTGDQPQHF.